These 19 T cell receptor beta chains share one sample of origin, sequenced in a study of cytomegalovirus exposure and HLA in healthy donors. Researchers ran the PCR with 60 Vbeta and 13 Jbeta primers. The data were produced by immunoSEQ multiplex PCR, yet TCRdb's version contains in-frame clones alone and is incomplete. The sample yields 110,000 to 150,000 clones, about 79% seen once. The sequenced sample was PBMCs. These receptors originate from a woman aged 30 to 39 in good health and CMV-seronegative.

This clone was seen more than once but under ten times. In DNA form, the CDR3 reads TGCGCCAGCAGCCAGAGTAGGGACAGTAATCAGCCCCAGCATTTT. This sequence encodes CASSQSRDSNQPQHF. The chain joins TRBV4-3 to TRBJ1-5, with 7 bases lining up with TRBD1. CDR3 length: 15 residues. V lost 3 bases, J lost 4 bases, and 6 bases stayed unmatched. Germline CDR1 reads LGHNA; CDR2 reads YSLEER.

This rearrangement joins TRBV5-1 to TRBJ1-6; 9 bases are a match to TRBD1. Trimming took 1 base from V and 10 from J; bases not matched to a gene: 3. The CDR3 length is 14 residues. Looked up from germline, CDR1 is SGHRS and CDR2 is YFSETQ. CDR3 residues: CASSLNTGGSPLHF. The CDR3, as DNA: TGCGCCAGCAGCTTGAATACAGGGGGCTCACCCCTCCACTTT.

This rearrangement joins TRBV6-5 to TRBJ2-3, with D perhaps matching TRBD2 (7 bases). The CDR3 runs to 16 residues. Trimming removed 4 bases from V and 0 bases from J, with 14 bases in between. Per germline, CDR1 MNHEY and CDR2 SVGAGI. The CDR3 loop is CASSFGLGGSTDTQYF. The CDR3 bases are TGTGCCAGCAGTTTCGGACTAGGGGGTAGCACAGATACGCAGTATTTT.

The chain links TRBV7-3 to TRBJ2-6; D is perhaps TRBD1 (5 bases). Trimming pared 5 bases from V and 0 bases from J, leaving 11 bases between. The CDR3 runs to 16 residues. Looked up from germline, CDR1 is SGHTA and CDR2 is FQGTGA. CDR3 sequence: CASSLDSSSGANVLTF. The CDR3 DNA follows: TGTGCCAGCAGCCTTGACAGTTCCTCTGGGGCCAACGTCCTGACTTTC.

The rearrangement joins TRBV27 to TRBJ1-1; D call uncertain. The V and J ends lost 3 bases and 4 bases respectively, with 9 bases between them. The CDR3 loop spans 13 amino acids. Germline V gene data show CDR1 as MNHEY and CDR2 as SMNVEV (reference sequence). CDR3 bases: TGTGCCAGCAGTTTCGGGAGGGCCACTGAAGCTTTCTTT. This translates into CASSFGRATEAFF.

This chain joins TRBV21-1 and TRBJ1-2. TRBV21-1 is tagged as a pseudogene. The CDR3 sequence is 15 residues long. DNA for the CDR3: TGTGCCAGCAGCAAAGGCGGCAGCTGCCCCTATGGCTACACCTTC. Protein product: CASSKGGSCPYGYTF.

The rearrangement joins TRBV28 to TRBJ1-4; 9 bases match TRBD1. The CDR3 is 15 amino acids. V was clipped by 5 bases and J by 7 bases; unmatched bases: 8. From germline, CDR1 is MDHEN and CDR2 SYDVKM. CDR3 bases: TGTGCCAGCAGTACACGGGGACAGGGTCCTGAAAAACTGTTTTTT. Protein product: CASSTRGQGPEKLFF.

The rearrangement uses TRBV5-1 and TRBJ2-7; 8 bases are a match to TRBD1. This CDR3 region has 14 residues. The V segment lost 0 bases and the J segment 7 bases; nucleotides outside the gene matches: 6. Germline loops: CDR1 SGHRS, CDR2 YFSETQ. In nucleotides, the CDR3 is TGCGCCAGCAGCTTGGGGACAGGGAGCATGGAGCAGTACTTC. Translated: CASSLGTGSMEQYF.

This chain joins TRBV6-6 and TRBJ1-6; weak D call: TRBD1 (6 bases). Per the germline V gene, CDR1 is MNHNY and CDR2 is SVGAGI (reference sequence). The V end was cut by 0 bases, the J end by 10 bases, with 10 bases between. The CDR3 runs 14 residues. The CDR3 here is CASSYSDSVSPLHF. CDR3 DNA: TGTGCCAGCAGTTACTCGGACAGTGTCTCACCCCTCCACTTT.

The chain combines TRBV7-3 with TRBJ1-1; TRBD1 agrees at 7 bases. The germline CDR1 and CDR2 sequences are SGHTA and FQGTGA. The CDR3 sequence is 15 residues long. The V and J ends lost 4 bases and 3 bases, in that order; junction bases with no gene match: 8. The CDR3 sequence is CASSSETGFDTEAFF. The CDR3 DNA sequence: TGTGCCAGCAGCTCCGAGACAGGGTTCGACACTGAAGCTTTCTTT.

The V and J genes are TRBV28 and TRBJ1-2; D may be TRBD1 (6 bases). The CDR3 covers 13 residues. The germline gives CDR1 MDHEN, CDR2 SYDVKM. V was clipped by 2 bases and J by 8 bases, with 12 bases between them. The CDR3 nucleotides read TGTGCCAGCAGTTTACTTGGGGGCGCGGGCTACACCTTC. Its translation is CASSLLGGAGYTF.

The CDR3 spells CASSDSDYQPQHF. The CDR3 nucleotides read TGTGCCAGCAGTGACAGCGATTATCAGCCCCAGCATTTT. This chain connects TRBV2 to TRBJ1-5; no firm D call. The CDR3 has 13 amino acids. Between the trimmed V and J ends, which lost 3 bases and 5 bases, there was a span of 8 bases. The germline V gene has CDR1 SNHLY and CDR2 FYNNEI. The variable domain in full, with the rest retrieved from reference TRBV2 and TRBJ1-5, is EPEVTQTPSHQVTQMGQEVILRCVPISNHLYFYWYRQILGQKVEFLVSFYNNEISEKSEIFDDQFSVERPDGSNFTLKIRSTKLEDSAMYFCASSDSDYQPQHFGDGTRLSIL.

This chain joins TRBV27 and TRBJ2-2; TRBD1 aligns across 7 bases. Germline V lookup: CDR1 MNHEY, CDR2 SMNVEV (reference sequence). The CDR3 loop spans 15 amino acids. The V segment lost 5 bases and the J segment 0 bases; nucleotides outside the gene matches: 3. This chain's CDR3 is CASSQGETNTGELFF. The CDR3, as DNA: TGTGCCAGCAGTCAGGGGGAGACGAACACCGGGGAGCTGTTTTTT.

This clone has a single count. This sequence joins TRBV5-1 and TRBJ1-1, with a possible D match to TRBD1 (6 bases). The germline gives CDR1 SGHRS, CDR2 YFSETQ. The CDR3 is 15 residues long. The germline V and J ends were trimmed by 0 bases and 1 base, with 10 bases remaining between them. This CDR3 reads CASSLVGGANTEAFF. The CDR3, as DNA: TGCGCCAGCAGCTTGGTCGGGGGGGCGAACACTGAAGCTTTCTTT. The full variable domain, completed using reference TRBV5-1 and TRBJ1-1, is KAGVTQTPRYLIKTRGQQVTLSCSPISGHRSVSWYQQTPGQGLQFLFEYFSETQRNKGNFPGRFSGRQFSNSRSEMNVSTLELGDSALYLCASSLVGGANTEAFFGQGTRLTVV.

The V call is TRBV7-9, the J call TRBJ2-7; D remains ambiguous. CDR1 is SEHNR, CDR2 FQNEAQ, per germline (reference sequence). The CDR3 extends over 13 amino acids. Trimming took 0 bases from V and 3 from J, leaving 6 bases between them. The CDR3 is CASSLAQIYEQYF. The CDR3 nucleotides are TGTGCCAGCAGCTTAGCACAGATCTACGAGCAGTACTTC.

This clone has a handful of counts. V and J are TRBV19 and TRBJ2-1, with 7 bases aligning to TRBD2. Germline V CDR1 and CDR2: LNHDA, SQIVND (reference sequence). This CDR3 region has 15 residues. V lost 5 bases and J lost 6; bases outside the gene matches: 10. CDR3 bases: TGTGCCAGTAGTCCCCGGATTCGGACTAGCAATGAGCAGTTCTTC. The encoded protein is CASSPRIRTSNEQFF.

This chain uses TRBV27 with TRBJ1-2; perhaps TRBD1 as D (6 bases). Germline V gives CDR1 MNHEY, CDR2 SMNVEV (reference sequence). Trimming pared 5 bases from V and 5 bases from J, leaving 18 bases between. This CDR3 region has 15 residues. CDR3 region: CASSPSQQGLYGYTF. CDR3 sequence (DNA): TGTGCCAGCAGTCCGTCTCAACAGGGATTATATGGCTACACCTTC.

J is TRBJ2-2 and V is TRBV7-6, with TRBD1 identical over 7 bases. Germline V gene lookup returns CDR1 SGHVS and CDR2 FNYEAQ. CDR3 size: 16 residues. V shed 1 base, J shed 7 bases, and the junction held 9 bases outside the gene matches. As DNA, the CDR3 is TGTGCCAGCAGCTTAGAGGACAGGTCTATAAGCGGGGAGCTGTTTTTT. Amino acids: CASSLEDRSISGELFF.

This chain uses TRBV27 with TRBJ2-7, with TRBD2 matching over 10 bases. In germline, CDR1 is MNHEY, CDR2 SMNVEV (reference sequence). J lost 7 bases, V lost 2 bases, and 11 bases had no gene match. This CDR3 region has 16 residues. The CDR3 region has the DNA TGTGCCAGCAGTTTAAGGAGCGGGGGGGCCTTAGGAGAGCAGTACTTC. This sequence encodes CASSLRSGGALGEQYF.